The sequence of this T cell receptor (beta chain) was determined in a study of blood T cell repertoires in COVID-19. Generated by immunoSEQ multiplex PCR, the TCRdb table keeps only in-frame clones and is missing some. The sample lists 250,000 or so clones; 86% were seen once. After removal of 4 bases from V and 8 bases from J, the junction contained 10 bases not matched to a gene. The CDR3 sequence is 15 residues long. Germline V gene lookup returns CDR1 MGHRA and CDR2 YSYEKL. This receptor was obtained from a woman aged 18-29 years who had recovered from COVID-19. Sequencing used PBMCs or T cells enriched from blood (not recorded which). The genes are TRBV4-1 and TRBJ1-5; TRBD1 aligns across 8 bases. The CDR3 DNA follows: TGCGCCAGCAGCCCACTTGCAGGGGGCTTTGAGCCCCAGCATTTT. Protein product: CASSPLAGGFEPQHF.